A selection of T cell receptor beta chains follows, all from one sample in a study of T cells in Graves' hyperthyroidism and ophthalmopathy. TCRdb reprocessed the multiplex PCR reads with MiXCR, giving one entry per CDR3 protein. Of approximately 690,000 distinct CDR3 sequences in the sample, roughly 20% were seen once. Sequencing was performed on blood. The receptors come from a man aged 25 to 40 with Graves' ophthalmopathy. Both conserved end residues are part of each CDR3. D genes are given only for firm matches. Only part of the rows carry a size: once, few, many, or a class if the clone is expanded.

j_call d_call v_call clone_size cdr3_aa cdr3_nt
TRBJ2-3 TRBD2 TRBV5-1 many CASSLSPSSSGSGSTDTQYF TGCGCCAGCAGCTTGTCACCGTCATCTAGCGGGAGTGGTAGCACAGATACGCAGTATTTT
TRBJ1-5 - TRBV3-1 - CASSQDVSAQPQHF TGTGCCAGCAGCCAGGATGTGAGTGCTCAGCCCCAGCATTTT
TRBJ2-1 TRBD2 TRBV6-1 few CASTWTSGSNEQFF TGTGCCAGCACCTGGACTAGCGGGAGTAATGAGCAGTTCTTC
TRBJ1-1 - TRBV6-5 many CASSYSPQRNTEAFF TGTGCCAGCAGTTACAGTCCACAAAGGAACACTGAAGCTTTCTTT
TRBJ2-5 - TRBV2 - CASSEAPGVRETQYF TGTGCCAGCAGTGAAGCGCCGGGGGTACGAGAGACCCAGTACTTC
TRBJ2-5 - TRBV28 many CASRLWTGQETQYF TGTGCCAGCCGCCTTTGGACTGGCCAAGAGACCCAGTACTTC
TRBJ2-1 TRBD2 TRBV6-1 - CASSPTLAGEQFF TGTGCCAGCAGCCCTACACTAGCGGGGGAGCAGTTCTTC
TRBJ2-3 - TRBV28 many CASSFMYRGPTDTQYF TGTGCCAGCAGTTTTATGTACAGAGGTCCCACAGATACGCAGTATTTT
TRBJ2-3 TRBD2 TRBV2 many CASSESWTRARADTQYF TGTGCCAGCAGTGAAAGCTGGACTAGGGCTCGCGCAGATACGCAGTATTTT
TRBJ2-7 - TRBV6-1 - CASSEAPRSEQYF TGTGCCAGCAGTGAAGCCCCCCGCAGCGAGCAGTACTTC
TRBJ1-1 TRBD1 TRBV18 few CASSPQDRGLGTEAFF TGTGCCAGCTCACCACAGGACAGGGGGCTGGGAACTGAAGCTTTCTTT
TRBJ2-7 - TRBV7-2 many CASSFQDSYEQYF TGTGCCAGCAGCTTCCAAGACAGTTACGAGCAGTACTTC
TRBJ2-1 - TRBV3-1 - CASSLIRSSGSYNEQFF TGTGCCAGCAGCCTAATTCGGAGTAGCGGCTCCTACAATGAGCAGTTCTTC
TRBJ2-4 - TRBV4-1 few CASSQVGKNIQYF TGCGCCAGCAGCCAAGTCGGGAAAAACATTCAGTACTTC
TRBJ1-1 TRBD1 TRBV20-1 few CSPDRGSTEAFF TGCAGCCCGGACAGGGGATCTACTGAAGCTTTCTTT
TRBJ2-3 - TRBV28 many CASSFLGDTQYF TGTGCCAGCAGTTTTTTAGGAGATACGCAGTATTTT
TRBJ1-5 - TRBV5-6 - CASSLWQEAYGNQPQHF TGTGCCAGCAGCTTGTGGCAGGAGGCGTATGGCAATCAGCCCCAGCATTTT
TRBJ2-5 - TRBV27 - CASSLSGGHQGKETQYF TGTGCCAGCAGTTTATCGGGGGGGCACCAAGGGAAAGAGACCCAGTACTTC
TRBJ1-2 - TRBV11-2 - CASSPGRDFGYTF TGTGCCAGCAGTCCCGGCCGGGACTTTGGCTACACCTTC
TRBJ2-7 TRBD1 TRBV9 - CASSEGAASYEQYF TGTGCCAGCAGCGAGGGGGCGGCATCCTACGAGCAGTACTTC
TRBJ2-2 - TRBV18 few CASSPEGNTGELFF TGTGCCAGCTCACCAGAGGGGAACACCGGGGAGCTGTTTTTT
TRBJ2-3 - TRBV5-1 - CASSEGQDTQYF TGCGCCAGCAGCGAGGGACAAGATACGCAGTATTTT
TRBJ1-3 - TRBV14 many CASSRGGTSGNTIYF TGTGCCAGCAGCCGGGGGGGTACCTCTGGAAACACCATATATTTT
TRBJ2-3 TRBD1 TRBV2 many CASPRQGHWDTQYF TGTGCCAGCCCCCGACAGGGGCATTGGGATACGCAGTATTTT
TRBJ1-2 TRBD1 TRBV5-8 many CASSYSGQETNYGYTF TGTGCCAGCAGCTACTCCGGACAGGAGACTAACTATGGCTACACCTTC
TRBJ2-1 TRBD2 TRBV28 many CATTAGGVNEQFF TGTGCCACCACTGCGGGAGGGGTGAATGAGCAGTTCTTC
TRBJ1-6 - TRBV2 - CASSEFRTHNSPLHF TGTGCCAGCAGTGAATTTAGGACGCATAATTCACCCCTCCACTTT
TRBJ2-1 TRBD2 TRBV11-1 many CASSALGGSSYNEQFF TGTGCCAGCAGCGCCCTCGGGGGGAGCTCCTACAATGAGCAGTTCTTC
TRBJ2-3 - TRBV6-1 few CASSGERTQYF TGTGCCAGTTCGGGGGAGCGTACGCAGTATTTT
TRBJ2-1 - TRBV11-2 many CASSPFPSGHSSYNEQFF TGTGCCAGCAGCCCATTTCCGTCGGGTCATAGCTCCTACAATGAGCAGTTCTTC
TRBJ2-7 - TRBV7-2 many CASSRGVAARGDEQYF TGTGCCAGCAGCCGGGGGGTTGCGGCCAGGGGCGACGAGCAGTACTTC
TRBJ1-3 - TRBV20-1 few CSARGAQGNTIYF TGCAGTGCTAGGGGGGCGCAGGGAAACACCATATATTTT
TRBJ2-1 TRBD2 TRBV6-1 many CASSEAPLAGTLRNEQFF TGTGCCAGCAGTGAAGCGCCACTAGCGGGAACTCTACGGAATGAGCAGTTCTTC
TRBJ2-1 TRBD2 TRBV20-1 few CSARDEGSTGLAGWDYNEQFF TGCAGTGCTAGAGATGAGGGTTCAACCGGACTAGCGGGGTGGGACTACAATGAGCAGTTCTTC
TRBJ1-6 TRBD1 TRBV28 - CASSPGTGDSSPLHF TGTGCCAGCAGTCCTGGGACAGGGGATAGTTCACCCCTCCACTTT
TRBJ2-5 - TRBV6-5 many CASSYGRGDQETQYF TGTGCCAGCAGTTACGGGCGCGGAGATCAAGAGACCCAGTACTTC